These 11 T cell receptor beta chains came from one sample sequenced in a study of blood T cell repertoires in COVID-19. Measured with immunoSEQ multiplex PCR; TCRdb has only the in-frame clones, and not every one. The sample has some 80,000 clones, 78% seen once; the top ten hold just over 35%. Material: peripheral blood. These receptors were taken from a man aged 60-69 years with COVID-19, enrolled during active disease.

The rearrangement links TRBV9 to TRBJ2-5; 8 positions agree with TRBD2. V was clipped by 0 bases and J by 5 bases; unmatched bases: 3. CDR3 length: 14 residues. The V gene's germline CDR1 is SGDLS and CDR2 YYNGEE. CDR3 DNA sequence: TGTGCCAGCAGCGTAGCACTAGCGGACGAGACCCAGTACTTC. This gives the protein CASSVALADETQYF.

V and J are TRBV20-1 and TRBJ1-1; D is ambiguous. The germline V and J ends were trimmed by 1 base and 4 bases, with 4 bases remaining between them. This CDR3 is 11 amino acids long. Germline V gene lookup returns CDR1 DFQATT and CDR2 SNEGSKA (reference sequence). The CDR3 DNA reads as TGCAGTGCTAGAGGCGTCACTGAAGCTTTCTTT. Its protein product is CSARGVTEAFF.

This rearrangement joins TRBV30 to TRBJ1-5; 10 bases agree with TRBD1. Trimming took 2 bases from V and 3 from J; bases not matched to a gene: 4. The CDR3 contains 15 residues. Germline V gene data show CDR1 as GTSNPN and CDR2 as SVGIG (reference sequence). CDR3 bases: TGTGCCTGGAGTCGGACAGGGGGAAACAATCAGCCCCAGCATTTT. It is translated as CAWSRTGGNNQPQHF.

The rearrangement uses TRBV5-1 and TRBJ1-5; 8 nucleotides line up with TRBD1. There are 22 residues in the CDR3. Germline V CDR1 and CDR2: SGHRS, YFSETQ. J gave up 0 bases and V 10 bases, and 30 bases lay outside the gene matches. CDR3: CAPPRSPQGAKKSIVSNQPQHF. DNA of the CDR3: TGCGCCCCCCCCAGGTCACCTCAGGGGGCTAAAAAGTCTATCGTTAGCAATCAGCCCCAGCATTTT.

V gene TRBV5-1 combines with J gene TRBJ2-1, with D possibly matching TRBD1 (5 bases). Germline lookup yields CDR1 SGHRS and CDR2 YFSETQ. The CDR3 has 19 amino acids. V was shortened by 4 bases and J by 8 bases, with 31 bases between the two germline ends. This chain's CDR3 is CASSTGGGEWIGSHHEQFF. The DNA of the CDR3 is TGCGCCAGCAGCACAGGTGGTGGGGAATGGATTGGTTCACATCATGAGCAGTTCTTC.

The CDR3 coding sequence is TGTGCCAGTGCTCAGGACAGTGCTTCACCCCTCCACTTT. It is translated as CASAQDSASPLHF. The chain uses TRBV19 and TRBJ1-6, with D tentatively TRBD1 (6 bases). This CDR3 is built from 13 residues. V was cut by 8 bases and J by 9 bases, with 14 bases left in between. Germline V gene lookup returns CDR1 LNHDA and CDR2 SQIVND (reference sequence).

The rearrangement links TRBV7-2 to TRBJ2-7, with 7 bases that match TRBD2. The CDR3 totals 14 residues. Germline V CDR1 and CDR2: SGHTA, FQGNSA. V lost 5 bases to trimming and J lost 4 bases; unmatched junction nucleotides: 8. The DNA of the CDR3 is TGTGCCAGCAGCGGTGGGGGAGGGCCTTACGAGCAGTACTTC. Translation gives CASSGGGGPYEQYF.

V gene TRBV6-5 combines with J gene TRBJ2-7; no clear D gene. This CDR3 is built from 12 residues. Deletions cut 5 bases from V and 4 bases from J, with 9 bases between. CDR1 is MNHEY and CDR2 is SVGAGI in the germline V gene. The CDR3 nucleotides read TGTGCCAGCAGTCAGACACTTTACGAGCAGTACTTC. The encoded protein is CASSQTLYEQYF.

This rearrangement joins TRBV24-1 to TRBJ2-7, with D perhaps matching TRBD1 (5 bases). V lost 8 bases, J lost 2 bases, and 15 bases lay in between. From germline, CDR1 is KGHDR and CDR2 SFDVKD. This CDR3 region has 14 residues. The CDR3 nucleotides read TGTGCCACCAATAGATCAGACAGTCCCTACGAGCAGTACTTC. As protein: CATNRSDSPYEQYF.

The V and J genes are TRBV7-9 and TRBJ2-4, with 11 bases that match TRBD2. V lost 0 bases to trimming and J lost 2 bases; unmatched junction nucleotides: 6. From germline, CDR1 is SEHNR and CDR2 FQNEAQ (reference sequence). The CDR3 spans 18 residues. This CDR3 reads CASSLASGGALPKNIQYF. DNA for the CDR3: TGTGCCAGCAGCTTAGCTAGCGGGGGGGCCCTTCCCAAAAACATTCAGTACTTC.

V and J are TRBV6-5 and TRBJ2-1; TRBD1 aligns across 12 bases. V gave up 3 bases and J gave up 6 bases; unmatched junction bases: 3. The germline gives CDR1 MNHEY, CDR2 SVGAGI. The CDR3 sequence is 15 residues long. CDR3 DNA sequence: TGTGCCAGCAGTTATCGGGACAGGGGGCGCAATGAGCAGTTCTTC. The encoded protein is CASSYRDRGRNEQFF.